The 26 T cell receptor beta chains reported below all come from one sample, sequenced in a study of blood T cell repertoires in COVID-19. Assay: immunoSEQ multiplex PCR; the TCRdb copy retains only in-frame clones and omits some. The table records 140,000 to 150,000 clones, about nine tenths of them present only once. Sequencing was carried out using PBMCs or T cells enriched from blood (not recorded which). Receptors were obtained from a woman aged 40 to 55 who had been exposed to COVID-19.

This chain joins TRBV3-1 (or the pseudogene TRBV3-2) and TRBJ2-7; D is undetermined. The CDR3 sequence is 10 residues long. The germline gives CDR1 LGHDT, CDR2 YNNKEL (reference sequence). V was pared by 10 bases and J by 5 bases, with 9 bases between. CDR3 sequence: CAIVLDEQYF. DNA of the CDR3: TGTGCCATCGTGTTAGACGAGCAGTACTTC.

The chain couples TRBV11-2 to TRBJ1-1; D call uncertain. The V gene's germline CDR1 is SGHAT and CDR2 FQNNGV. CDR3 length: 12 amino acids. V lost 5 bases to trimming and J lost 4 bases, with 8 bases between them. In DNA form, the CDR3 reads TGTGCCAGCAGCCAGGACTTCACTGAAGCTTTCTTT. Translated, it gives CASSQDFTEAFF.

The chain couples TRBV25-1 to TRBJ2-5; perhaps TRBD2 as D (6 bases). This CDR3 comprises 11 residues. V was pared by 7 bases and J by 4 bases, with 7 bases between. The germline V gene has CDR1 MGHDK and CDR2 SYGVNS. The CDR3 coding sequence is TGTGCCAGCATGGAGGGAGAGACCCAGTACTTC. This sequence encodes CASMEGETQYF.

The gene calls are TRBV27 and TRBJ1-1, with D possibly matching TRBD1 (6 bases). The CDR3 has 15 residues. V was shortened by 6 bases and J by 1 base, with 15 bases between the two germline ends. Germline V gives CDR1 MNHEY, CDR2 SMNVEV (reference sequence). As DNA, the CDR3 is TGTGCCAGCAGCCTAAATGGACAGCCGAACACTGAAGCTTTCTTT. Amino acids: CASSLNGQPNTEAFF.

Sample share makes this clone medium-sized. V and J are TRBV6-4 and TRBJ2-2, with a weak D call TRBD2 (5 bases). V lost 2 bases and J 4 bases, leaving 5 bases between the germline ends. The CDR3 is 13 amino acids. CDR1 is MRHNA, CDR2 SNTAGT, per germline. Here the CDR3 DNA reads TGTGCCAGCAGTGACGGGAGCACCGGGGAGCTGTTTTTT. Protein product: CASSDGSTGELFF.

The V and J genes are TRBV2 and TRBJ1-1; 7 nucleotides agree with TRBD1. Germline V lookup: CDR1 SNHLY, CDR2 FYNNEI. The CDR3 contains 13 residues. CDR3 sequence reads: CAAGDSLNTEAFF. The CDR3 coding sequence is TGTGCAGCGGGGGACAGCCTGAACACTGAAGCTTTCTTT.

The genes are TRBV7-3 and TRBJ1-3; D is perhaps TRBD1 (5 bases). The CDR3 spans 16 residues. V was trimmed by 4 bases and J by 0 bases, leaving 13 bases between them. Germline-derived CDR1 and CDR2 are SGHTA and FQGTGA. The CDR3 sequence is CASSSGDPSSGNTIYF. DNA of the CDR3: TGTGCCAGCAGCTCGGGGGACCCGAGCTCTGGAAACACCATATATTTT.

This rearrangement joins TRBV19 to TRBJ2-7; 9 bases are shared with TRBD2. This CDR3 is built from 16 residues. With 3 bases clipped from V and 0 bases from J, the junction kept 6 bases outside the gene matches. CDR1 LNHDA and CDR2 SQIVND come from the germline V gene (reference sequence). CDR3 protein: CASSIRTSDNSYEQYF. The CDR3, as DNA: TGTGCCAGTAGTATTCGGACTAGCGATAACTCCTACGAGCAGTACTTC.

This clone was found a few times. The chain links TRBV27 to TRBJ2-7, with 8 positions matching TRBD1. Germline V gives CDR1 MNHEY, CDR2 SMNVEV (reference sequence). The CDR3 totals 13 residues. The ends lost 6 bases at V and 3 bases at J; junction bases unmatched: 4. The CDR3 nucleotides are TGTGCCAGCAGCGGACAGGGCAACTACGAGCAGTACTTC. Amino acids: CASSGQGNYEQYF.

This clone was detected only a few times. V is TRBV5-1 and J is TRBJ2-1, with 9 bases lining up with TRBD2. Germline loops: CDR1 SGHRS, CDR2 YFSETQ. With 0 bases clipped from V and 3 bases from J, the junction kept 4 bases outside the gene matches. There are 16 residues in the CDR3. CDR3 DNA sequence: TGCGCCAGCAGCTTGGATGCGGGAGGGCTCTACAATGAGCAGTTCTTC. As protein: CASSLDAGGLYNEQFF.

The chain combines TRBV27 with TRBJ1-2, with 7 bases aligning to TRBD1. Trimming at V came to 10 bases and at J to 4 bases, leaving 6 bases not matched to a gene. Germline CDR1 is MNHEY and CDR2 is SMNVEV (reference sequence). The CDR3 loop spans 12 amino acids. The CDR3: CAIRDSLYGYTF. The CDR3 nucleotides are TGTGCCATCCGGGACAGCCTCTATGGCTACACCTTC.

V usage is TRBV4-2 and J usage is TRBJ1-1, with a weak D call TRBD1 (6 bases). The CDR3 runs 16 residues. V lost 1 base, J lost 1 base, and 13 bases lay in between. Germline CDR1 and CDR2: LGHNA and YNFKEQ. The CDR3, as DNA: TGTGCCAGCAGCCAAGTGGACCGGGGGGCGAACACTGAAGCTTTCTTT. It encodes CASSQVDRGANTEAFF.

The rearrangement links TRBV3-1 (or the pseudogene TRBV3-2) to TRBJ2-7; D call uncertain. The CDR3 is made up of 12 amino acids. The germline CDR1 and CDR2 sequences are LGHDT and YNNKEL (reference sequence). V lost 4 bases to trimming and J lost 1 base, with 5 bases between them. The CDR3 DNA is TGTGCCAGCAGCCGCGGATCCTACGAGCAGTACTTC. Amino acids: CASSRGSYEQYF.

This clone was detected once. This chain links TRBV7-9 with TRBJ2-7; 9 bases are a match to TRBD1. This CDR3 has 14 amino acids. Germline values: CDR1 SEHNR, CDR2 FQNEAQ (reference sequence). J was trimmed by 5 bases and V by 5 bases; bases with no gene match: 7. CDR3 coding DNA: TGTGCCAGCAGCGCCGGGACAGGGCGAAACGAGCAGTACTTC. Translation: CASSAGTGRNEQYF.

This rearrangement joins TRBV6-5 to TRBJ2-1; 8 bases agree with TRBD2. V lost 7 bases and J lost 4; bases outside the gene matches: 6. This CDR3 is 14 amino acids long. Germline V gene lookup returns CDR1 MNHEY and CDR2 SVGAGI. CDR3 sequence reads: CASTGLAGYNEQFF. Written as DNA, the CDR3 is TGTGCCAGCACGGGTTTAGCGGGATACAATGAGCAGTTCTTC.

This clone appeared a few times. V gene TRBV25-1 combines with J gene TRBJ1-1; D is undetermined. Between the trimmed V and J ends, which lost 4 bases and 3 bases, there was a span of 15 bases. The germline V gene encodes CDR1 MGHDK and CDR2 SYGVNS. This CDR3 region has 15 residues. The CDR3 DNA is TGTGCCAGCAGTGGCGGGAGCTTCAAACACACTGAAGCTTTCTTT. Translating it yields CASSGGSFKHTEAFF. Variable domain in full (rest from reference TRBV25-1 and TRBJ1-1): EADIYQTPRYLVIGTGKKITLECSQTMGHDKMYWYQQDPGMELHLIHYSYGVNSTEKGDLSSESTVSRIRTEHFPLTLESARPSHTSQYLCASSGGSFKHTEAFFGQGTRLTVV.

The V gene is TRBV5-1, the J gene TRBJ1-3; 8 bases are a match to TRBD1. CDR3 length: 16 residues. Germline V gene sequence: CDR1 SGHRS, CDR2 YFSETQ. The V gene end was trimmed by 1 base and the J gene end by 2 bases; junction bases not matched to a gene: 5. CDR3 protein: CASSLREQGAGNTIYF. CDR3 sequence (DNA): TGCGCCAGCAGCTTGCGCGAACAGGGGGCTGGAAACACCATATATTTT.

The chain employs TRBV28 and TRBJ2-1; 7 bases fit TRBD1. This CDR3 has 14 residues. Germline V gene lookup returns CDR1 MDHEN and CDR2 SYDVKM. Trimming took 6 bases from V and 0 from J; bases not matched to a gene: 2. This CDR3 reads CASRPGGSYNEQFF. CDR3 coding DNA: TGTGCCAGCAGACCAGGGGGCTCCTACAATGAGCAGTTCTTC. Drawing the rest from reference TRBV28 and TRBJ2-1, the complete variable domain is DVKVTQSSRYLVKRTGEKVFLECVQDMDHENMFWYRQDPGLGLRLIYFSYDVKMKEKGDIPEGYSVSREKKERFSLILESASTNQTSMYLCASRPGGSYNEQFFGPGTRLTVL.

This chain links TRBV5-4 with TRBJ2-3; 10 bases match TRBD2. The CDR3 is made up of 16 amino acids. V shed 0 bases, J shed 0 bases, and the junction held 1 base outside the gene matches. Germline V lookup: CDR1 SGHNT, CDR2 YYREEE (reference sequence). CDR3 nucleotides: TGTGCCAGCAGCTTGGAAGCGGGGGGGAGCACAGATACGCAGTATTTT. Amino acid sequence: CASSLEAGGSTDTQYF.

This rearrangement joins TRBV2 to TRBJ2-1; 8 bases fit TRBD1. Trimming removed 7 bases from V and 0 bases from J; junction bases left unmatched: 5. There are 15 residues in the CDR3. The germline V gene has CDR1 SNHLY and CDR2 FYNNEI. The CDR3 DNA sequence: TGTGCCAGCACCGGACAGGGAGGCTCCTACAATGAGCAGTTCTTC. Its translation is CASTGQGGSYNEQFF.

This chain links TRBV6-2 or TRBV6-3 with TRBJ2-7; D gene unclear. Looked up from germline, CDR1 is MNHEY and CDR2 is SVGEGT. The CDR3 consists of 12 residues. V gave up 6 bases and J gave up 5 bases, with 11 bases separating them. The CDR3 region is CASSYRPNEQYF. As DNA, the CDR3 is TGTGCCAGCAGCTATCGCCCTAACGAGCAGTACTTC.

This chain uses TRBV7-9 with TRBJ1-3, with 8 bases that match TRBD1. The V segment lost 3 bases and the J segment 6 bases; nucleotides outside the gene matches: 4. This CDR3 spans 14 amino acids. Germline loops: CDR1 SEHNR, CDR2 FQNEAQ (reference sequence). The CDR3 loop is CASSFQGAENTIYF. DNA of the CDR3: TGTGCCAGCAGCTTCCAGGGGGCAGAAAACACCATATATTTT.

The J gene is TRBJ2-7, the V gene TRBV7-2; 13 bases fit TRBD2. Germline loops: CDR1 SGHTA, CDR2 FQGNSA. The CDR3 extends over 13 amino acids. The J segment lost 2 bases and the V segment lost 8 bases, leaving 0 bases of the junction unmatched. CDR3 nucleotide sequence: TGTGCCAGCGGGACTAGCGGGACCTACGAGCAGTACTTC. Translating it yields CASGTSGTYEQYF.

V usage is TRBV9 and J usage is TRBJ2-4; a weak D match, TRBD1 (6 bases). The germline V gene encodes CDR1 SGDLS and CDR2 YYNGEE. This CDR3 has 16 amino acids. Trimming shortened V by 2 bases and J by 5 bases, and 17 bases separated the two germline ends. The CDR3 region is CASSVRAGAGENIQYF. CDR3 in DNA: TGTGCCAGCAGCGTGAGGGCCGGGGCAGGGGAAAACATTCAGTACTTC.

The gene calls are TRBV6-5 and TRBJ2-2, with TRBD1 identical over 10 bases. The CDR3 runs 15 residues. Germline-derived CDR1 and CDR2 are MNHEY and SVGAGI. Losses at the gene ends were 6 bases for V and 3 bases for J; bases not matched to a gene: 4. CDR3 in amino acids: CASSWTGGDTGELFF. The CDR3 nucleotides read TGTGCCAGCAGCTGGACAGGGGGTGACACCGGGGAGCTGTTTTTT.

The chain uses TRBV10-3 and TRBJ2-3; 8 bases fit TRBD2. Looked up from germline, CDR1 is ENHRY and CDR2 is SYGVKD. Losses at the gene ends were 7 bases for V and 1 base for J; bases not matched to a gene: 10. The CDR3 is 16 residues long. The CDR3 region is CAITKQEAGGTDTQYF. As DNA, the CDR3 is TGTGCCATCACAAAACAAGAAGCGGGGGGCACAGATACGCAGTATTTT.